What follows describes a single T cell receptor (beta chain). This clonotype was found many times. No cognate antigen has been identified for it. Per-base qualities were not stored, and no clone one base away is much larger. The germline V gene yields LGHNA for CDR1 and YNFKEQ for CDR2. Trimming at the junction amounts to 0 bases on V and 5 bases on J, and the germline ends lie 13 bases apart. Counted from cysteine to phenylalanine, this CDR3 has 16 amino acids. The kept DNA is CDR3 alone, 48 bases in frame from the first base. The data were taken from a study of human T cells and chemical hapten exposure (dated by TCRdb to the early 2020s). A note on the overall study: For sensitization, 2% DPC in acetone was applied to a 2 cm by 2 cm area of upper inner arm skin. Patients additionally received weekly therapeutic DPC doses to the scalp throughout the roughly 25-week study period. Patch testing was performed on the upper back with Finn chambers containing 0.01% DPC, and the patch tests were scored after 6 days according to International Contact Dermatitis Research Group standards. Alopecia areata with under or over 50% scalp involvement, alopecia totalis and alopecia universalis were represented in the patient cohort, which was mostly female. The libraries were sequenced as a pool, and the TCR yield per sample differed mostly because of small variations in library volumes within the pool. This study followed changes in the peripheral blood TCR repertoire in vivo during primary and secondary sensitization of alopecia patients to the hapten diphenylcyclopropenone (DPC). Blood was sampled from patients pre-sensitization (week 0) and at 2, 6 and about 24 weeks after DPC sensitization. For TCR sequencing, blood came from 25 to 35 alopecia patients at anywhere from one to four time points (pre-sensitization, 2, 6 and 24 weeks).

Receptor libraries were prepared by RACE. Data came from a NextSeq 500. Library preparation attached unique molecular identifiers to individual cDNA molecules for quantitative, reproducible TCR counting. Each blood RNA sample was used to sequence both TCR alpha and TCR beta chains. For the original study's pipeline: A median of roughly 98,000 TCRs per sample was observed, with a range of about 20,000 to 690,600. V, J and CDR3 annotation of the TCR reads was performed with the Decombinator software suite. Every sample was subsampled to the same number of TCRs (28,000) for the PS versus PT1 abundance plots. Expanded TCRs were defined as absent before sensitization and observed at least eight times at the 2-week time point. The public reads were quality trimmed at Q25 with fastp and then assembled into clones with MiXCR by TCRdb, keeping productive beta chains. Rows matching on CDR3 protein sequence are summarized as one entry with the most common DNA and genes. For this entry, the V and J calls and clone size follow TCRdb and not the study's own pipeline. The sample records fewer than 130,000 distinct CDR3 sequences, approximately 9.9% of which are singletons. The ten largest clones represent 3.5% of the sample.

Beyond this particular receptor, the publication reports: DPC sensitization did not change the number of TCRs with a frequency above 1 in 1000, and there was no evidence of changes in global repertoire structure. A positive correlation was found between the number of PT1 expanded TCRs and patch test score, with significance reached at thresholds 8, 16 and 32 but not 4. After repeated subsampling, the strength of the expansion versus patch-test correlation and the threshold at which it became significant changed. Because every patient had alopecia, a presumed autoimmune disease, the patients' immune response might differ from that of healthy individuals. Expanded TCRs formed significantly more large CDR3 similarity clusters than pre-sensitization or healthy control sets, consistent with antigen-driven responses.

According to the study, the label for this sample's time point signals: patch test 1, 2 weeks after DPC sensitization. The treatment or condition label of this sample denotes: therapeutic diphenylcyclopropenone sensitization with weekly scalp DPC. Blood at each patch-test visit was drawn before the patch test was applied. Eligible patients were aged 18 to 70, diagnosed with alopecia, deemed suitable for DPC therapy, and excluded if pregnant. Unfractionated whole blood was collected in Tempus Blood RNA tubes, and total RNA was extracted from that blood. The sequence derives from a woman aged 40 to 50 with alopecia areata. Some clones in this sample may be carry-over from other donors' samples. The chain uses TRBV4-2 and TRBJ2-2, with the D gene tentatively TRBD1 or TRBD2, based on 5 matching bases in each. This sample comprised whole blood, obtained in connection with sensitization to the hapten diphenylcyclopropenone (DPC). CDR3 sequence: CASSQEGTGLTGELFF. The base sequence is TGTGCCAGCAGCCAAGAAGGGACGGGGCTTACCGGGGAGCTGTTTTTT.